This TCR beta chain was observed in a study of vaccination effects on CD4 cells after COVID-19. Study-level information: Researchers obtained post-vaccine samples at a median of 72 days past the second dose.

Sequencing was performed with immunoSEQ multiplex PCR; in TCRdb, only in-frame clones are kept and a portion is missing. The sample includes some 70,000 clones, 75% to 85% of them seen just once. As concerns this clone: Antigen specificity is unknown.

In the ViraFEST assay, antigen-specific CD4+ clonotypes were identified by expansion after peptide-pool stimulation. Having been cultured for around ten days, the cells underwent CD4+ T cell isolation. Each participant received a vaccine that was either BNT162b2 or mRNA-1273, given as two doses. People in the vaccine group had not been infected with SARS-CoV-2 before, and their nucleocapsid antibodies were negative. The researchers cultured 1.5 million to 2.5 million PBMC per well with 8 to 10 IU/ml IL-2 and about 10 ug/ml peptides. The sequences come from CD4+ T cells from PBMCs cultured with HCoV-229E spike peptides, collected after COVID-19 vaccination. The sequence was collected from a human donor who received a COVID-19 vaccine.

The CDR3 DNA reads TGTGCCAGCAGAGGAGAGACAGGGCCTGGTTCACCCCTCCACTTT. Its translation is CASRGETGPGSPLHF. This sequence joins TRBV2 and TRBJ1-6, with 7 positions matching TRBD1. J gave up 9 bases and V 6 bases, and 11 bases lay outside the gene matches. Per the germline V gene, CDR1 is SNHLY and CDR2 is FYNNEI. The CDR3 covers 15 residues.